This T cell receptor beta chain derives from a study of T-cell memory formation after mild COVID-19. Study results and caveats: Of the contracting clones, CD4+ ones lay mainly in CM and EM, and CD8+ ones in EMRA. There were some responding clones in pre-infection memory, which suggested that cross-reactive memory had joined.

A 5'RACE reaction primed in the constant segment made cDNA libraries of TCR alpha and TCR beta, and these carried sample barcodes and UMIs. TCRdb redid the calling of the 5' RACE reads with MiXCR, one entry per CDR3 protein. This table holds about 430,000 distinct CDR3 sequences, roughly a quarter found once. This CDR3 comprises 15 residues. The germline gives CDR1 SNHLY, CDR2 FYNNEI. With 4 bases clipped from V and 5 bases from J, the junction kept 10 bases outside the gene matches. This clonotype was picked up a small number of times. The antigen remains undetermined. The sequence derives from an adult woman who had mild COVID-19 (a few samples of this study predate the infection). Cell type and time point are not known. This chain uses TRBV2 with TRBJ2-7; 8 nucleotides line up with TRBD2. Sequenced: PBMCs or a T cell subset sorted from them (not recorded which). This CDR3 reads CASSVLASGSNEQYF. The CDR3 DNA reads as TGTGCCAGCAGTGTCCTCGCTAGCGGGTCAAACGAGCAGTACTTC.